These 14 T cell receptor beta chains came from one sample sequenced in a study of T cell repertoires in cytomegalovirus infection. Via MiXCR, TCRdb re-called the reads, giving one row per CDR3 protein. Here the sample spans around 750,000 distinct CDR3 sequences, 32% being singletons. These TCRs are of unknown antigen specificity. Material: cultured CD8+ T cells from PBMCs, obtained from culture after CMV antigen stimulation. The receptor source for this set is a human donor in good health (CMV status not recorded). Some clones in this sample may be carry-over from other donors' samples.

This clonotype was seen a few times. The chain links TRBV29-1 to TRBJ2-1; 9 nucleotides match TRBD1. Germline V lookup: CDR1 SQVTM, CDR2 ANQGSEA. The V and J ends lost 3 bases and 9 bases, in that order; junction bases with no gene match: 9. The length of the CDR3 is 14 residues. The CDR3 loop is CSVDYGTGGLEQFF. The CDR3 DNA is TGCAGCGTTGATTATGGAACAGGGGGCCTTGAGCAGTTCTTC.

The chain has TRBV13 and TRBJ2-7, with D possibly matching TRBD2 (6 bases). The V gene lost 4 bases and the J gene lost 7 bases, with 14 bases spanning the gap. Germline V gives CDR1 PRHDT, CDR2 FYEKMQ (reference sequence). The CDR3 extends over 13 amino acids. The DNA of the CDR3 is TGTGCCAGCAGCTCAGATCCTGCGGGGGAGCAGTACTTC. Translation: CASSSDPAGEQYF.

This CDR3 is CASSLWTGIGETQYF. Here the CDR3 DNA reads TGTGCCAGTAGTCTATGGACAGGGATCGGGGAGACCCAGTACTTC. The V and J genes are TRBV19 and TRBJ2-5; 8 bases are a match to TRBD1. V shed 5 bases and J 5 bases; nucleotides not matched to a gene: 10. Germline V gene sequence: CDR1 LNHDA, CDR2 SQIVND (reference sequence). This CDR3 comprises 15 residues.

Turning to this clonotype: The junction departs from germline at one end; a sequencing error may be responsible. J is TRBJ2-5 and V is TRBV5-6; a possible D gene is TRBD1 (5 bases). The CDR3 has 17 amino acids. Looked up from germline, CDR1 is SGHDT and CDR2 is YYEEEE. The DNA of the CDR3 is TGTGTCAGCAGCTTGAGTGGCTTCGGCAGGGAAGAAGAGACCCAGTACTTC. Residues: CVSSLSGFGREEETQYF.

V gene TRBV11-2 combines with J gene TRBJ2-5; no clear D gene. Germline CDR1 is SGHAT and CDR2 is FQNNGV. V lost 1 base and J lost 1, with 13 bases in between. The CDR3 loop spans 16 amino acids. For the CDR3, the DNA is TGTGCCAGCAGCTTAGGTCCTATAATCCCCCAAGAGACCCAGTACTTC. It yields the protein CASSLGPIIPQETQYF.

This clonotype has more than one count but fewer than ten. The chain couples TRBV11-2 to TRBJ2-2; TRBD2 agrees at 11 bases. Germline-derived CDR1 and CDR2 are SGHAT and FQNNGV. CDR3 size: 16 residues. V shed 3 bases and J 0 bases; nucleotides not matched to a gene: 0. The CDR3 DNA reads as TGTGCCAGCAGCTTTAGCGGGGGGGCGAACACCGGGGAGCTGTTTTTT. Its protein is CASSFSGGANTGELFF.

This rearrangement joins TRBV6-6 to TRBJ2-3; possible D gene TRBD2, 6 bases. The CDR3 spans 15 residues. V was clipped by 2 bases and J by 5 bases, with 14 bases between them. The germline gives CDR1 MNHNY, CDR2 SVGAGI (reference sequence). Here the CDR3 DNA reads TGTGCCAGCAGTTACACCCGGGACTCAGAAGATACGCAGTATTTT. The encoded protein is CASSYTRDSEDTQYF.

This clonotype was picked up a small number of times. V gene TRBV4-1 combines with J gene TRBJ1-6; no firm D call. Germline CDR1 is MGHRA and CDR2 is YSYEKL. The V end was cut by 1 base, the J end by 5 bases, with 9 bases between. The CDR3 covers 15 residues. The chain's CDR3 is CASSQVVQNNSPLHF. CDR3 nucleotides: TGCGCCAGCAGCCAAGTTGTGCAGAATAATTCACCCCTCCACTTT.

At least ten counts were recorded for this clonotype. This chain connects TRBV12-3 or TRBV12-4 to TRBJ1-2; the D is unclear. Trimming took off 1 base at V and 4 bases at J, with 13 bases between the two ends. The CDR3 is 15 residues long. The CDR3 is CASSLEGWGVYGYTF. CDR3 nucleotides: TGTGCCAGCAGTTTAGAAGGGTGGGGTGTCTATGGCTACACCTTC.

About this clonotype itself: One junction end does not reproduce the germline sequence, and a read error may be involved. The V and J genes are TRBV28 and TRBJ1-1, with 7 bases lining up with TRBD1. The CDR3 is 13 residues long. CDR1 is MDHEN, CDR2 SYDVKM, per germline. The CDR3 sequence is CASGTVRNTKAFF. As DNA, the CDR3 is TGTGCCAGCGGGACAGTTAGAAACACTAAAGCTTTCTTT.

The chain employs TRBV29-1 and TRBJ2-1; 8 bases agree with TRBD2. This CDR3 contains 14 residues. The junction had 8 bases not matched to a gene; V was cut back by 6 bases and J by 4 bases. Germline CDR1 is SQVTM and CDR2 is ANQGSEA. The CDR3 loop reads CSVLKLAVYNEQFF. CDR3 nucleotides: TGCAGCGTCCTGAAACTAGCGGTATACAATGAGCAGTTCTTC.

This clonotype was observed at least ten times. This sequence joins TRBV7-8 and TRBJ2-6, with a weak D call TRBD1 (6 bases). Germline lookup yields CDR1 SGHVS and CDR2 FQNEAQ. This CDR3 region has 17 residues. Trimming took 5 bases from V and 0 from J, leaving 14 bases between them. The CDR3 DNA follows: TGTGCCAGCAGCACCCGGGACAAAGACTCTGGGGCCAACGTCCTGACTTTC. Protein: CASSTRDKDSGANVLTF.

The chain combines TRBV28 with TRBJ1-1; TRBD1 is a possible D gene (5 bases). With 6 bases removed from V and 0 bases from J, the gap between germline ends came to 17 bases. CDR1 is MDHEN and CDR2 is SYDVKM in the germline V gene. The CDR3 runs 16 residues. The CDR3 loop reads CASREGIDSMNTEAFF. As DNA, the CDR3 is TGTGCCAGCAGGGAAGGAATCGACAGCATGAACACTGAAGCTTTCTTT. Filled out from reference TRBV28 and TRBJ1-1, the complete variable domain reads DVKVTQSSRYLVKRTGEKVFLECVQDMDHENMFWYRQDPGLGLRLIYFSYDVKMKEKGDIPEGYSVSREKKERFSLILESASTNQTSMYLCASREGIDSMNTEAFFGQGTRLTVV.

The V and J genes are TRBV27 and TRBJ2-2; no clear D. The V gene's germline CDR1 is MNHEY and CDR2 SMNVEV (reference sequence). The germline V and J ends were trimmed by 5 bases and 8 bases, with 9 bases remaining between them. The CDR3 runs 12 residues. The CDR3: CASSSPPGELFF. CDR3 bases: TGTGCCAGCAGTAGTCCACCTGGGGAGCTGTTTTTT.